This TCR beta chain was identified in a study of PD-1 blockade in classical Hodgkin lymphoma. V gave up 5 bases and J gave up 3 bases; unmatched junction bases: 11. The germline V gene has CDR1 SEHNR and CDR2 FQNEAQ (reference sequence). The length of the CDR3 is 17 residues. Here immunoSEQ multiplex PCR was the method, and the copy in TCRdb shows in-frame clones only, minus some. This repertoire shows roughly 100,000 clones, approximately 90% found once; its top ten account for more than 6.5%. Relapses following autologous stem cell transplantation were seen in all patients, with brentuximab vedotin exposure varying.

The sequence derives from a human donor with classical Hodgkin lymphoma. The chain couples TRBV7-9 to TRBJ2-1, with 9 bases aligning to TRBD1. The sample consisted of peripheral blood mononuclear cells (PBMCs), taken before the second cycle of nivolumab. In DNA, the CDR3 is TGTGCCAGCAGCGGAGACGGCTGGGACAGGGACTACAATGAGCAGTTCTTC. As protein: CASSGDGWDRDYNEQFF.